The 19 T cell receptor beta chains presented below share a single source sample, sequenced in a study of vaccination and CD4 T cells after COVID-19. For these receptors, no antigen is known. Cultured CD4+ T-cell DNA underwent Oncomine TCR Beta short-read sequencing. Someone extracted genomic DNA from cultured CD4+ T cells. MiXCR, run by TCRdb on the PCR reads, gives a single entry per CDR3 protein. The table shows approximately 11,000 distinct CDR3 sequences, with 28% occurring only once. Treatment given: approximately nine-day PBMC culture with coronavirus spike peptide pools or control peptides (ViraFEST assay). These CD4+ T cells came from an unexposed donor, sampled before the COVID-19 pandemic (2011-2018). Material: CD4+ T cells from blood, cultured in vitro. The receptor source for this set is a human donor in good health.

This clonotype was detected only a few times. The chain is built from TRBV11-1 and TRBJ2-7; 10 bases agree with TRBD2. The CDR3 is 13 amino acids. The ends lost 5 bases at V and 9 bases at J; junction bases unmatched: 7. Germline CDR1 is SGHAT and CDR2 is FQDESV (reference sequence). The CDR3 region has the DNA TGTGCCAGCAGCCCGGGACTAGCGATCGGGCAGTACTTC. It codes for CASSPGLAIGQYF. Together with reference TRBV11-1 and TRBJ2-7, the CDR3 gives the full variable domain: EAEVAQSPRYKITEKSQAVAFWCDPISGHATLYWYRQILGQGPELLVQFQDESVVDDSQLPKDRFSAERLKGVDSTLKIQPAELGDSAMYLCASSPGLAIGQYFGPGTRLTVT.

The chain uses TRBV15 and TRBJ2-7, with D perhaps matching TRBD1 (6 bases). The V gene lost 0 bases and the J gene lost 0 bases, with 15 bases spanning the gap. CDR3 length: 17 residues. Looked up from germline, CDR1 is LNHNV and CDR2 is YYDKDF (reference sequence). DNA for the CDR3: TGTGCCACCAGCAGAGACGCGACCGGGACAAACTCCTACGAGCAGTACTTC. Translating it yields CATSRDATGTNSYEQYF.

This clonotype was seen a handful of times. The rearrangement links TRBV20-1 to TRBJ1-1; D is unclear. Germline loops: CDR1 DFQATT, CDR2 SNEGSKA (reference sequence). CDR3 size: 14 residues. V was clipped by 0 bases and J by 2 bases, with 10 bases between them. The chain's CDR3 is CSARERPTNTEAFF. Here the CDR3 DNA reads TGCAGTGCTAGAGAGAGGCCAACTAACACTGAAGCTTTCTTT.

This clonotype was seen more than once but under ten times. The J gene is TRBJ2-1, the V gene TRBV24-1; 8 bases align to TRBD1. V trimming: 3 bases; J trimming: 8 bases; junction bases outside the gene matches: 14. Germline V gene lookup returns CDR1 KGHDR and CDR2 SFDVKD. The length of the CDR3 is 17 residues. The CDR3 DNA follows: TGTGCCACCAGTGATATATCAGGGGGCGGAACACAGGATGAGCAGTTCTTC. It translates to CATSDISGGGTQDEQFF.

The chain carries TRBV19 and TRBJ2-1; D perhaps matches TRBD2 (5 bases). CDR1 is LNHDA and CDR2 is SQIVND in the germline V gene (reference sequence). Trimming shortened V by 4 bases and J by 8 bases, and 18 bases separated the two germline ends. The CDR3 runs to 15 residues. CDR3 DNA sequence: TGTGCCAGTAGTACAAGACGAACTAGTGTCCATGAGCAGTTCTTC. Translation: CASSTRRTSVHEQFF.

CDR3 in amino acids: CASSPASLGTGRPQHF. DNA of the CDR3: TGTGCCAGCTCACCAGCCTCCCTGGGGACAGGGAGGCCCCAGCATTTT. This rearrangement joins TRBV18 to TRBJ1-5; 9 positions agree with TRBD1. V dropped 2 bases and J dropped 9; count of bases not matched to a gene: 11. The V gene's germline CDR1 is KGHSH and CDR2 LQKENI. The CDR3 extends over 16 amino acids.

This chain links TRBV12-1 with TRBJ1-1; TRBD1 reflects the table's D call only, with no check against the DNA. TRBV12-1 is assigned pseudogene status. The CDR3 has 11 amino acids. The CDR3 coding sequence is TGTGCCAGCCAACAACTGTCAGAAGCTTTCTTT. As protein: CASQQLSEAFF.

The CDR3 region is CASSLVASGETQYF. The CDR3 coding sequence is TGTGCCAGCAGCTTGGTGGCTAGCGGGGAGACCCAGTACTTC. The rearrangement joins TRBV5-6 to TRBJ2-5; 8 nucleotides align to TRBD2. The CDR3 is 14 residues long. V was pared by 0 bases and J by 5 bases, with 3 bases of the junction left unmatched. Per the germline V gene, CDR1 is SGHDT and CDR2 is YYEEEE.

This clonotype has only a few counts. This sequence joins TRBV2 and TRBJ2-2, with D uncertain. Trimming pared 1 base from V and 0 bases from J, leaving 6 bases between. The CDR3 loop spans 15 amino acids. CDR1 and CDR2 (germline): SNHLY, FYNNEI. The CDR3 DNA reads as TGTGCCAGCAGTGAAGTACAAGCGAACACCGGGGAGCTGTTTTTT. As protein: CASSEVQANTGELFF. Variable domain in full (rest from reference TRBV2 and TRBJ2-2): EPEVTQTPSHQVTQMGQEVILRCVPISNHLYFYWYRQILGQKVEFLVSFYNNEISEKSEIFDDQFSVERPDGSNFTLKIRSTKLEDSAMYFCASSEVQANTGELFFGEGSRLTVL.

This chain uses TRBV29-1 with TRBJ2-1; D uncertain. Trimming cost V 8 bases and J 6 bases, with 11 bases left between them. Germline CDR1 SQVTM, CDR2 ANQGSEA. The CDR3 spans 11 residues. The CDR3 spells CSLFWGNEQFF. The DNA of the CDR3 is TGCAGCCTTTTTTGGGGCAATGAGCAGTTCTTC.

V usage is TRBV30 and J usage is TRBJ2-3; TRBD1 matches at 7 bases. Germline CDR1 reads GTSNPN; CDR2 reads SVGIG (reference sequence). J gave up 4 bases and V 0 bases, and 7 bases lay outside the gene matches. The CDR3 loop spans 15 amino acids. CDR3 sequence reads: CAWSVQGTRADTQYF. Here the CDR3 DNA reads TGTGCCTGGAGTGTACAGGGGACGAGGGCAGATACGCAGTATTTT.

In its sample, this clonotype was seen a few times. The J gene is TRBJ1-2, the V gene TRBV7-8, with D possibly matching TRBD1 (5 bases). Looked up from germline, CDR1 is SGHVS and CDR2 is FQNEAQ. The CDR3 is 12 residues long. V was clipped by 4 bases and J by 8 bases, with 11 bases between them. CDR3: CASSWDSRGYTF. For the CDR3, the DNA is TGTGCCAGCAGCTGGGACTCGAGGGGCTACACCTTC.

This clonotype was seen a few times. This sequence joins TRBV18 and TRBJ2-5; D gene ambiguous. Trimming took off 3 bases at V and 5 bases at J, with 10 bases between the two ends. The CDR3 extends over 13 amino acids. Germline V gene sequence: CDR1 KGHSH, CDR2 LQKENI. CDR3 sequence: CASSPTVRETQYF. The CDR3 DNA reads TGTGCCAGCTCACCTACGGTGCGGGAGACCCAGTACTTC.

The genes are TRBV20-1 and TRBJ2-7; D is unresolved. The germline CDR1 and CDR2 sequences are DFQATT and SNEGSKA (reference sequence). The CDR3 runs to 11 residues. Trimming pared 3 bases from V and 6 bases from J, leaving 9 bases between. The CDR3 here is CSARTRGEQYF. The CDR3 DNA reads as TGCAGTGCTAGGACTCGAGGCGAGCAGTACTTC.

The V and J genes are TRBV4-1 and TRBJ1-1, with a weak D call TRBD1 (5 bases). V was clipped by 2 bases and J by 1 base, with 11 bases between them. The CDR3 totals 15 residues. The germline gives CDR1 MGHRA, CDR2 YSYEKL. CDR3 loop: CASSQLREANTEAFF. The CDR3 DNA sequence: TGCGCCAGCAGCCAACTCAGGGAGGCGAACACTGAAGCTTTCTTT.

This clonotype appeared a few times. The CDR3 here is CASSQGGGSGSYEQYF. In DNA form, the CDR3 reads TGTGCCAGCAGCCAAGGTGGCGGGAGCGGCTCCTACGAGCAGTACTTC. This chain joins TRBV14 and TRBJ2-7, with TRBD2 matching 7 bases. The CDR3 consists of 16 residues. Per germline, CDR1 SGHDN and CDR2 FVKESK. V was pared by 1 base and J by 0 bases, with 6 bases of the junction left unmatched.

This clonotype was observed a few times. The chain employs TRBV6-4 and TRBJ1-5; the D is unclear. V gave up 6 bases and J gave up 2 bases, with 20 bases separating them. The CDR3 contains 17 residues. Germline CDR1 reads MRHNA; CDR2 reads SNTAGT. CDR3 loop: CASSPVPVGLGNQPQHF. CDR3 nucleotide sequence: TGTGCCAGCAGCCCCGTCCCCGTAGGGCTTGGCAATCAGCCCCAGCATTTT.

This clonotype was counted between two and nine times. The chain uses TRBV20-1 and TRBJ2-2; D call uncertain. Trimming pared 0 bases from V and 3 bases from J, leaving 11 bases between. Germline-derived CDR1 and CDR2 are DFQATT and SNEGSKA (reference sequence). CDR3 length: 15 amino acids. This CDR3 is CSARDVTSDTGELFF. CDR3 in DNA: TGCAGTGCTAGAGATGTGACCTCGGACACCGGGGAGCTGTTTTTT.

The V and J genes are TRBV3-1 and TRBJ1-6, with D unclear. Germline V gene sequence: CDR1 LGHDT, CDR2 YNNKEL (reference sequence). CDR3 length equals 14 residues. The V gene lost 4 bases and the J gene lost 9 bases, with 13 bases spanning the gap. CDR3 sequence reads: CASSPKTSFSPLHF. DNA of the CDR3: TGTGCCAGCAGCCCGAAAACAAGCTTTTCACCCCTCCACTTT.